A selection of T cell receptor beta chains follows, all from one sample in a study of blood T cell repertoires in COVID-19. Only in-frame clones appear in the TCRdb table, and some are missing; sequencing was by immunoSEQ multiplex PCR. Of under 400,000 clones listed, roughly nine tenths are singletons. What was sequenced was peripheral blood. The receptor source for this set is a woman aged 25 to 39 with COVID-19, enrolled during active disease. CDR3s include the opening cysteine and the closing phenylalanine or tryptophan. The D gene is left open where the match is weak. Not every row has a clone size; where given, it reads once, few, many or a size class.

D: TRBD2
length: 19
size: .
V: TRBV27
J: TRBJ2-1
CDR3: CASSPPLGSGKSSYNEQFF
DNA: TGTGCCAGCAGCCCCCCCCTTGGTAGCGGGAAGAGCTCCTACAATGAGCAGTTCTTC

D: .
length: 16
size: .
V: TRBV3-1/TRBV3-2
J: TRBJ2-1
CDR3: CASSQETAGAGNEQFF
DNA: TGTGCCAGCAGCCAAGAAACGGCAGGGGCAGGGAATGAGCAGTTCTTC

D: .
length: 15
size: .
V: TRBV7-9
J: TRBJ1-1
CDR3: CASSLTRTKGTEAFF
DNA: TGTGCCAGCAGCTTAACCCGGACAAAAGGCACTGAAGCTTTCTTT

D: TRBD2
length: 15
size: .
V: TRBV7-8
J: TRBJ2-7
CDR3: CASSEGLAGIYEQYF
DNA: TGTGCCAGCAGCGAAGGACTAGCGGGCATCTACGAGCAGTACTTC

D: .
length: 14
size: .
V: TRBV7-8
J: TRBJ1-4
CDR3: CASSLDKLGGALFF
DNA: TGTGCCAGCAGCTTAGACAAGTTAGGGGGGGCCCTGTTTTTT

D: TRBD1
length: 14
size: .
V: TRBV2
J: TRBJ1-5
CDR3: CASKLGTGDQPQHF
DNA: TGTGCCAGCAAACTCGGGACAGGGGACCAGCCCCAGCATTTT

D: .
length: 15
size: .
V: TRBV20-1
J: TRBJ1-2
CDR3: CSASLATEFNYGYTF
DNA: TGCAGTGCTAGTCTAGCGACGGAGTTTAACTATGGCTACACCTTC

D: .
length: 16
size: few
V: TRBV6-1
J: TRBJ2-1
CDR3: CASSEAGGRNYNEQFF
DNA: TGTGCCAGCAGTGAAGCCGGGGGGCGGAACTACAATGAGCAGTTCTTC

D: .
length: 14
size: .
V: TRBV19
J: TRBJ2-7
CDR3: CTSSIDLEVHEQYF
DNA: TGTACCAGTAGTATAGATCTAGAGGTCCACGAGCAGTACTTC

D: .
length: 15
size: .
V: TRBV6-1
J: TRBJ2-6
CDR3: CASSEAWANHNVLTF
DNA: TGTGCCAGCAGTGAAGCTTGGGCAAACCACAACGTCCTGACTTTC

D: TRBD1
length: 13
size: .
V: TRBV6-5
J: TRBJ1-2
CDR3: CASSPGQVYGYTF
DNA: TGTGCCAGCAGTCCCGGACAGGTTTATGGCTACACCTTC

D: .
length: 15
size: .
V: TRBV2
J: TRBJ2-1
CDR3: CASRNRDNRNNEQFF
DNA: TGTGCCAGCAGGAACCGGGACAATAGGAACAATGAGCAGTTCTTC

D: TRBD2
length: 15
size: .
V: TRBV24-1
J: TRBJ2-1
CDR3: CATSDLREGKNEQFF
DNA: TGTGCCACCAGTGATTTACGGGAGGGGAAAAATGAGCAGTTCTTC

D: .
length: 19
size: .
V: TRBV21-1
J: TRBJ2-1
CDR3: CASSKAPGLAGGLYNEQFF
DNA: TGTGCCAGCAGCAAAGCCCCGGGACTAGCGGGAGGACTCTACAATGAGCAGTTCTTC

D: .
length: 15
size: .
V: TRBV19
J: TRBJ2-1
CDR3: CASISTRGGYNEQFF
DNA: TGTGCCAGTATTAGCACTAGAGGCGGCTACAATGAGCAGTTCTTC

D: TRBD1
length: 15
size: .
V: TRBV28
J: TRBJ2-2
CDR3: CASSPPQGAAGELFF
DNA: TGTGCCAGCAGCCCACCACAGGGGGCTGCCGGGGAGCTGTTTTTT

D: TRBD1
length: 14
size: .
V: TRBV5-8
J: TRBJ1-5
CDR3: CASSFDRVNQPQHF
DNA: TGTGCCAGCAGCTTCGACAGGGTCAATCAGCCCCAGCATTTT

D: .
length: 13
size: .
V: TRBV11-2
J: TRBJ2-1
CDR3: CASSLVRGDEQFF
DNA: TGTGCCAGCAGCTTAGTAAGGGGCGATGAGCAGTTCTTC

D: .
length: 16
size: few
V: TRBV28
J: TRBJ1-3
CDR3: CASRYDSTGSQNTIYF
DNA: TGTGCCAGCAGATACGATTCTACAGGGTCTCAGAACACCATATATTTT

D: .
length: 15
size: .
V: TRBV7-2
J: TRBJ2-1
CDR3: CASSLAGSSYNEQFF
DNA: TGTGCCAGCAGCTTAGCGGGGAGCTCCTACAATGAGCAGTTCTTC

D: .
length: 14
size: .
V: TRBV19
J: TRBJ2-3
CDR3: CASSIWMRADTQYF
DNA: TGTGCCAGTAGTATATGGATGAGGGCGGATACGCAGTATTTT

D: .
length: 16
size: .
V: TRBV3-1/TRBV3-2
J: TRBJ1-1
CDR3: CASSTTSRGGNTEAFF
DNA: TGTGCCAGCAGCACTACCTCTAGGGGGGGGAACACTGAAGCTTTCTTT

D: TRBD1
length: 16
size: .
V: TRBV19
J: TRBJ2-2
CDR3: CASSRTGGAYTGELFF
DNA: TGTGCCAGTAGTAGGACAGGGGGCGCGTACACCGGGGAGCTGTTTTTT

D: TRBD1
length: 13
size: once
V: TRBV12-5
J: TRBJ1-1
CDR3: CASGVTGGTEAFF
DNA: TGTGCTAGTGGCGTAACAGGGGGCACTGAAGCTTTCTTT

D: TRBD1
length: 19
size: few
V: TRBV30
J: TRBJ2-7
CDR3: CAWSAFSWGQSIYMYEQYF
DNA: TGTGCCTGGAGTGCCTTCTCCTGGGGACAGTCGATTTATATGTACGAGCAGTACTTC

D: TRBD1
length: 15
size: few
V: TRBV2
J: TRBJ2-4
CDR3: CASRGETGGINIQYF
DNA: TGTGCCAGCAGAGGAGAGACAGGGGGGATAAACATTCAGTACTTC

D: TRBD1
length: 15
size: once
V: TRBV28
J: TRBJ1-5
CDR3: CASSRPGQGFGPQHF
DNA: TGTGCCAGCAGTCGCCCGGGACAGGGTTTTGGGCCCCAGCATTTT

D: .
length: 16
size: .
V: TRBV27
J: TRBJ1-1
CDR3: CASSLEGGVKNTEAFF
DNA: TGTGCCAGCAGTTTAGAAGGGGGAGTGAAGAACACTGAAGCTTTCTTT

D: TRBD1
length: 13
size: .
V: TRBV5-6
J: TRBJ1-5
CDR3: CASSTGGNQPQHF
DNA: TGTGCCAGCTCGACAGGGGGCAATCAGCCCCAGCATTTT

D: .
length: 15
size: once
V: TRBV15
J: TRBJ1-4
CDR3: CATSRERGVGEKLFF
DNA: TGTGCCACCAGCAGGGAGCGGGGGGTAGGCGAAAAACTGTTTTTT

D: .
length: 13
size: .
V: TRBV15
J: TRBJ1-1
CDR3: CATSRDPNTEAFF
DNA: TGTGCCACCAGCAGAGATCCTAACACTGAAGCTTTCTTT

D: TRBD2
length: 14
size: .
V: TRBV29-1
J: TRBJ2-3
CDR3: CSVATSGATDTQYF
DNA: TGCAGCGTCGCGACTAGCGGGGCCACAGATACGCAGTATTTT

D: .
length: 16
size: .
V: TRBV6-6
J: TRBJ1-5
CDR3: CASSYSRSSGNQPQHF
DNA: TGTGCCAGCAGTTACTCGAGATCTTCGGGCAATCAGCCCCAGCATTTT

D: .
length: 16
size: .
V: TRBV5-1
J: TRBJ1-1
CDR3: CASSLEPPQGNTEAFF
DNA: TGCGCCAGCAGCTTGGAGCCTCCACAGGGGAACACTGAAGCTTTCTTT

D: .
length: 12
size: .
V: TRBV28
J: TRBJ1-1
CDR3: CASSLADTEAFF
DNA: TGTGCCAGCAGTTTGGCGGACACTGAAGCTTTCTTT

D: .
length: 17
size: .
V: TRBV6-1
J: TRBJ2-2
CDR3: CASSEGARAKSTGELFF
DNA: TGTGCCAGCAGTGAAGGGGCGCGGGCAAAGAGCACCGGGGAGCTGTTTTTT

D: .
length: 12
size: .
V: TRBV30
J: TRBJ1-2
CDR3: CAWRTDYYGYAF
DNA: TGTGCCTGGAGAACTGACTACTATGGCTACGCCTTC

D: .
length: 12
size: .
V: TRBV11-2
J: TRBJ1-1
CDR3: CASSLPGQGAFF
DNA: TGTGCCAGCAGCTTGCCGGGACAAGGAGCTTTCTTT

D: .
length: 16
size: few
V: TRBV12-1
J: TRBJ1-5
CDR3: CASSPTPGQGSQPQHF
DNA: TGTGCCAGCAGCCCCACGCCGGGACAGGGGTCTCAGCCCCAGCATTTT

D: TRBD1
length: 17
size: .
V: TRBV9
J: TRBJ1-6
CDR3: CASSVEAPGQGNSPLHF
DNA: TGTGCCAGCAGCGTAGAGGCTCCGGGACAGGGTAATTCACCCCTCCACTTT

D: .
length: 13
size: .
V: TRBV29-1
J: TRBJ1-1
CDR3: CSVSRILATEAFF
DNA: TGCAGCGTTTCGAGGATCCTGGCCACTGAAGCTTTCTTT

D: .
length: 13
size: .
V: TRBV2
J: TRBJ1-2
CDR3: CASSPVQRNGYTF
DNA: TGTGCCAGCAGTCCCGTACAGAGAAACGGCTACACCTTC

D: .
length: 14
size: .
V: TRBV19
J: TRBJ1-2
CDR3: CASSPSTADYGYTF
DNA: TGTGCCAGTAGTCCATCGACAGCCGACTATGGCTACACCTTC

D: TRBD2
length: 14
size: .
V: TRBV10-2
J: TRBJ2-1
CDR3: CASGAGVAVNEQFF
DNA: TGCGCCAGCGGCGCGGGGGTAGCAGTCAATGAGCAGTTCTTC

D: TRBD2
length: 13
size: .
V: TRBV6-5
J: TRBJ2-7
CDR3: CASKSGGSYEQYF
DNA: TGTGCCAGCAAAAGCGGGGGATCCTACGAGCAGTACTTC

D: TRBD1
length: 16
size: .
V: TRBV14
J: TRBJ2-5
CDR3: CASSHIGQGRQETQYF
DNA: TGTGCCAGCAGCCACATCGGACAGGGCCGGCAAGAGACCCAGTACTTC

D: .
length: 14
size: .
V: TRBV9
J: TRBJ1-1
CDR3: CASSVEGGHTEAFF
DNA: TGTGCCAGCAGCGTAGAGGGAGGGCACACTGAAGCTTTCTTT

D: TRBD1
length: 18
size: .
V: TRBV7-2
J: TRBJ1-6
CDR3: CASSSLGGQTSYNSPLHF
DNA: TGTGCCAGCAGCTCCCTAGGGGGACAGACATCCTATAATTCACCCCTCCACTTT